The subject of this entry is one TCR beta chain. The sample originates from a study of T cell responses to AZD1222 COVID-19 vaccine. Generated by immunoSEQ multiplex PCR, the TCRdb table keeps only in-frame clones and is missing some. The sample lists 40,000 to 45,000 clones, around 80% occurring once. The CDR3 length is 15 residues. V was trimmed by 5 bases and J by 7 bases, leaving 18 bases between them. Looked up from germline, CDR1 is GTSNPN and CDR2 is SVGIG (reference sequence). The chain recombines TRBV30 with TRBJ1-6; D is unresolved. The sample consisted of peripheral blood, taken 28 days after the second dose of the MenACWY control vaccine. The clonotype was recovered from an adult who received the MenACWY meningococcal vaccine as a control. The CDR3 DNA follows: TGTGCCTGGGGCCCGCCGGGATGGGTGAATTCACCCCTCCACTTT. Protein product: CAWGPPGWVNSPLHF.